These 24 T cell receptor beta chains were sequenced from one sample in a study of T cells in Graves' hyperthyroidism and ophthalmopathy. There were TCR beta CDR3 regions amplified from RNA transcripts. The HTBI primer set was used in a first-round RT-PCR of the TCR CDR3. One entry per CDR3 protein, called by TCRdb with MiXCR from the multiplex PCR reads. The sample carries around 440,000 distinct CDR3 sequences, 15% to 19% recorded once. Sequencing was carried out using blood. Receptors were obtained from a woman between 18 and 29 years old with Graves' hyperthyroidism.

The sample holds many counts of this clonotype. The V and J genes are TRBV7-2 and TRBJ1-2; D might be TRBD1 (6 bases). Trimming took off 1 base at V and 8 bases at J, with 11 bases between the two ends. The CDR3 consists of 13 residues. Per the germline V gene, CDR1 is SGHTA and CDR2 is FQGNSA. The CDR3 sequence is CASSLVGGRGYTF. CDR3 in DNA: TGTGCCAGCAGCTTAGTTGGGGGCAGGGGCTACACCTTC.

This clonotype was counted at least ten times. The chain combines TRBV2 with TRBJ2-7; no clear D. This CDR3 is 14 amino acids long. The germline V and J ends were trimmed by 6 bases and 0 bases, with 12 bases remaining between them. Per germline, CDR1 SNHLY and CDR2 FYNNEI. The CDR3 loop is CASSNLQNSYEQYF. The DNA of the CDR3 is TGTGCCAGCAGCAATTTACAGAACTCCTACGAGCAGTACTTC.

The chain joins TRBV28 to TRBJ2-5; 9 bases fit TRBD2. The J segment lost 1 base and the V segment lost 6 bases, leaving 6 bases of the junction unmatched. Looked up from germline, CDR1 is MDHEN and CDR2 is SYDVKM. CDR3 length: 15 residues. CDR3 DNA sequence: TGTGCCAGCAGCTTCGGCGGGAGGGCCCAAGAGACCCAGTACTTC. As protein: CASSFGGRAQETQYF.

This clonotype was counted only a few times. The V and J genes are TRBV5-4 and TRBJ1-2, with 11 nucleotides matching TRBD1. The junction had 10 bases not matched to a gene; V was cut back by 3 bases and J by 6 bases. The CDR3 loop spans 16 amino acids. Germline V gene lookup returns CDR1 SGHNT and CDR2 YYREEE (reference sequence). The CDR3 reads CASSSGGQGVRHGYTF. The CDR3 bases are TGTGCCAGCAGCTCAGGGGGACAGGGGGTTCGCCATGGCTACACCTTC.

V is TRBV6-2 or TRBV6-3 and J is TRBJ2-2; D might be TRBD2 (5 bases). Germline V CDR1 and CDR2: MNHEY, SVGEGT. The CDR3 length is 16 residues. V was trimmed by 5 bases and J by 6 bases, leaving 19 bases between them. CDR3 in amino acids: CASSGLAILEAGELFF. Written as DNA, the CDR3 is TGTGCCAGCAGTGGACTGGCCATCCTTGAGGCCGGGGAGCTGTTTTTT.

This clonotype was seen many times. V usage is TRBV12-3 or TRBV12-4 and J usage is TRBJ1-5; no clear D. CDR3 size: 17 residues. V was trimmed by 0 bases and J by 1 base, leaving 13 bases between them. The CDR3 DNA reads TGTGCCAGCAGTTTAGCTTTGGGAGGGTCGAGCAATCAGCCCCAGCATTTT. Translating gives CASSLALGGSSNQPQHF.

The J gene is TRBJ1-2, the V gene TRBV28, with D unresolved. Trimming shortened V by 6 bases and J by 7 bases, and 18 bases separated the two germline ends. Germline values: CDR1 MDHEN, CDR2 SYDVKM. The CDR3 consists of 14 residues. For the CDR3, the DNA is TGTGCCAGCAGATCAGGAGGCTCCTCTCCTGGCTACACCTTC. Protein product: CASRSGGSSPGYTF.

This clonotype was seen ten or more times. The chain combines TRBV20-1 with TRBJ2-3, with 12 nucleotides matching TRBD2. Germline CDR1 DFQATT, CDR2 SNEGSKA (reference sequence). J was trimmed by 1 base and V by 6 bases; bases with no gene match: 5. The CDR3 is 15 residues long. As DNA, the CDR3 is TGCAGTGCGCGCCTAGCGGGGGGGGGCACAGATACGCAGTATTTT. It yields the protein CSARLAGGGTDTQYF.

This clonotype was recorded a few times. CDR3 DNA: TGCGCCAGCAGCCCCGGAGGAGGAGTGATGAACACTGAAGCTTTCTTT. Translating it yields CASSPGGGVMNTEAFF. The rearrangement uses TRBV4-1 and TRBJ1-1, with D hard to call. The CDR3 covers 16 residues. Germline V gene sequence: CDR1 MGHRA, CDR2 YSYEKL. Trimming pared 4 bases from V and 0 bases from J, leaving 15 bases between.

In nucleotides, the CDR3 is TGTGCCAGCAGTTACTCACGGGCAGGTGAAGATACGCAGTATTTT. Its protein product is CASSYSRAGEDTQYF. V is TRBV12-3 or TRBV12-4 and J is TRBJ2-3; D not certain. The germline V and J ends were trimmed by 4 bases and 5 bases, with 16 bases remaining between them. CDR3 length: 15 residues.

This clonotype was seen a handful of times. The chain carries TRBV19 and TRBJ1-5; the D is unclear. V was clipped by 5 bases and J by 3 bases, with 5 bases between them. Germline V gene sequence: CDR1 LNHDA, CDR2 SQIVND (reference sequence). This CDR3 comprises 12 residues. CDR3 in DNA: TGTGCCAGTAGTTACATCAATCAGCCCCAGCATTTT. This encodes CASSYINQPQHF.

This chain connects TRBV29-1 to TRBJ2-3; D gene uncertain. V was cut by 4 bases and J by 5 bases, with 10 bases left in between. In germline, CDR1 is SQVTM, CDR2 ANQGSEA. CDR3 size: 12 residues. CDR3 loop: CSVVSIGDTQYF. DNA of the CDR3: TGCAGCGTTGTTAGTATCGGAGATACGCAGTATTTT.

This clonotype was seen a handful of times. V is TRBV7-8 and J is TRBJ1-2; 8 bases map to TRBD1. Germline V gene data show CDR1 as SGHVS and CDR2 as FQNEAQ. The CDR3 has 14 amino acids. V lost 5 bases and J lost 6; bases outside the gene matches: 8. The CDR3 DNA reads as TGTGCCAGCAGCGGACAGGGACGCCCCCATGGCTACACCTTC. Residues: CASSGQGRPHGYTF.

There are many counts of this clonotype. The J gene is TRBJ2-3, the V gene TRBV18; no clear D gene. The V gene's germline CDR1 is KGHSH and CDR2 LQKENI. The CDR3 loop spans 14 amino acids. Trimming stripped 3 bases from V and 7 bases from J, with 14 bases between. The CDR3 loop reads CASSPGIPANTQYF. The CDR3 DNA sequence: TGTGCCAGCTCACCTGGGATCCCCGCAAATACGCAGTATTTT.

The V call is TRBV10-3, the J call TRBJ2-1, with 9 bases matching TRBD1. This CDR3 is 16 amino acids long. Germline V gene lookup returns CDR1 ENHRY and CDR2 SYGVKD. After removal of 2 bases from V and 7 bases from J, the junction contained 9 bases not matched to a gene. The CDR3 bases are TGTGCCATCAGTGAGCCGGGGACAGGGAAAGGGAATGAGCAGTTCTTC. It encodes CAISEPGTGKGNEQFF.

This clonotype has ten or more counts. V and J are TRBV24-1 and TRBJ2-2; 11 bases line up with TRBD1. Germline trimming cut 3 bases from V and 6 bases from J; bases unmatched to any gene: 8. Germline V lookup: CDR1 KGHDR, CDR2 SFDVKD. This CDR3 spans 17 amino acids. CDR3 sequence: CATSDPGPGQGAGELFF. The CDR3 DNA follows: TGTGCCACCAGTGATCCAGGACCGGGACAGGGGGCCGGGGAGCTGTTTTTT.

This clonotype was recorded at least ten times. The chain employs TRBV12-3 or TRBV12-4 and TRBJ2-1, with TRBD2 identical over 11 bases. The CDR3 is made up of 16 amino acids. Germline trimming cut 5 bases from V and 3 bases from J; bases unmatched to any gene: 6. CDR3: CASSVSSGGIYNEQFF. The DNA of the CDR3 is TGTGCCAGCAGTGTTTCTAGCGGGGGGATCTACAATGAGCAGTTCTTC.

CDR3 coding DNA: TGTGCCACCCAACAGGGAGCCTATGGCTACACCTTC. Translated, it gives CATQQGAYGYTF. The chain couples TRBV6-1 to TRBJ1-2; the D gene is possibly TRBD1 (6 bases). Germline CDR1 reads MNHNS; CDR2 reads SASEGT. The CDR3 length is 12 residues. V was trimmed by 10 bases and J by 4 bases, leaving 13 bases between them.

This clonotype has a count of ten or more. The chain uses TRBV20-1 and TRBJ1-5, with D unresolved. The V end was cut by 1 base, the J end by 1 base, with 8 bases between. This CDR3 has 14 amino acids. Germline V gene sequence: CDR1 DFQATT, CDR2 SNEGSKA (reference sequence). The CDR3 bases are TGCAGTGCTAGAGGCCAGGCAAGCAATCAGCCCCAGCATTTT. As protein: CSARGQASNQPQHF.

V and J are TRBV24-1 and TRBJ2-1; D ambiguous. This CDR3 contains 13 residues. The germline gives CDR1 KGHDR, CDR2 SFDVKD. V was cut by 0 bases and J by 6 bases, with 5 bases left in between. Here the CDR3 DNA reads TGTGCCACCAGTGATTTGTCACTCAATGAGCAGTTCTTC. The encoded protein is CATSDLSLNEQFF.

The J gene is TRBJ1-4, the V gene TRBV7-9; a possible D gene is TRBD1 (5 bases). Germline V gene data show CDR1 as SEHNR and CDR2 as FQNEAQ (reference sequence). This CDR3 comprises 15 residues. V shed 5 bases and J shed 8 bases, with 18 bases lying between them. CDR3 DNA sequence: TGTGCCAGCAGCGCCGGGGACGCATTGGGAGAAAAACTGTTTTTT. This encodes CASSAGDALGEKLFF.

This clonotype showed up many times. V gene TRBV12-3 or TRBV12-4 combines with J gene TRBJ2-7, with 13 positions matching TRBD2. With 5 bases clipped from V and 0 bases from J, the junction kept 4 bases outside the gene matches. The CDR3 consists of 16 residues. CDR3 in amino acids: CASSPRTSGSSYEQYF. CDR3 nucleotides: TGTGCCAGCAGTCCCCGGACTAGCGGGAGCTCCTACGAGCAGTACTTC.

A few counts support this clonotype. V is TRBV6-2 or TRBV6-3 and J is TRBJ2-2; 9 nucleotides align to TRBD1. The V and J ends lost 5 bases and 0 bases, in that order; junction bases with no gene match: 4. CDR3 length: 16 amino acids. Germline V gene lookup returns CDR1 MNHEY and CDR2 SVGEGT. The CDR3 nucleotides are TGTGCCAGCAGTCTCCGGGACAGGGCGAACACCGGGGAGCTGTTTTTT. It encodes CASSLRDRANTGELFF.

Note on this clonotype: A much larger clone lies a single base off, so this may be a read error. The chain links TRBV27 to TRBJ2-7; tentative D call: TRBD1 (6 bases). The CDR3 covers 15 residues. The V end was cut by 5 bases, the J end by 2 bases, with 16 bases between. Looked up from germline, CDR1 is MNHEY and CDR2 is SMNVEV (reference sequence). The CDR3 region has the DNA TGTGCCAGCAGTCTGAACAGGGAAAGTACCTACGAGCAGTACTTC. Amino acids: CASSLNRESTYEQYF.